Following are 2 T cell receptor beta chains from one sample sequenced in a study of T-cell memory formation after mild COVID-19. MiXCR was run by TCRdb on the 5' RACE reads, yielding one entry per CDR3 protein. The sample shows fewer than 250,000 distinct CDR3 sequences, roughly 18% of them seen only once. Sequencing was performed on PBMCs or a T cell subset sorted from them (not recorded which). These receptors were obtained from an adult woman who had mild COVID-19 (a few samples of this study predate the infection). Cell type and time point are not known.

The chain employs TRBV9 and TRBJ2-3, with 9 bases that match TRBD1. Per the germline V gene, CDR1 is SGDLS and CDR2 is YYNGEE. V was pared by 4 bases and J by 0 bases, with 9 bases of the junction left unmatched. This CDR3 has 17 amino acids. CDR3 sequence (DNA): TGTGCCAGCAGCTTCCTGGGGACAGGGAAGAGCACAGATACGCAGTATTTT. Residues: CASSFLGTGKSTDTQYF.

The rearrangement joins TRBV20-1 to TRBJ2-5, with D hard to call. V was clipped by 3 bases and J by 0 bases, with 14 bases between them. Germline CDR1 and CDR2: DFQATT and SNEGSKA (reference sequence). The CDR3 extends over 15 amino acids. In DNA, the CDR3 is TGCAGTGCTAGTCGAGCAGCCGTGTACCAAGAGACCCAGTACTTC. Encoded protein: CSASRAAVYQETQYF.